This T cell receptor (beta chain) was identified in a study of cytomegalovirus exposure and HLA in healthy donors. Here immunoSEQ multiplex PCR was the method, and the copy in TCRdb shows in-frame clones only, minus some. The repertoire consists of 150,000 to 200,000 clones, with approximately 96% occurring once and the leading ten covering 0.89%. Deletions cut 2 bases from V and 5 bases from J, with 9 bases between. The length of the CDR3 is 13 residues. CDR1 SGHTA and CDR2 FQGTGA come from the germline V gene. Study-wide results and caveats: Overall, under 200 TCR beta chains were annotated as cytomegalovirus-associated. The study found most TCR sequences rare, yet found some public TCRs in many donors.

In the case of this clone: The antigen remains undetermined.

This receptor was identified in a woman between 18 and 30 years old in good health and CMV-seronegative. The rearrangement uses TRBV7-3 and TRBJ2-5, with a tentative D call TRBD2 (6 bases). Specimen: PBMCs. CDR3 residues: CASSLGSGETQYF. In DNA form, the CDR3 reads TGTGCCAGCAGCTTAGGTAGCGGCGAGACCCAGTACTTC.